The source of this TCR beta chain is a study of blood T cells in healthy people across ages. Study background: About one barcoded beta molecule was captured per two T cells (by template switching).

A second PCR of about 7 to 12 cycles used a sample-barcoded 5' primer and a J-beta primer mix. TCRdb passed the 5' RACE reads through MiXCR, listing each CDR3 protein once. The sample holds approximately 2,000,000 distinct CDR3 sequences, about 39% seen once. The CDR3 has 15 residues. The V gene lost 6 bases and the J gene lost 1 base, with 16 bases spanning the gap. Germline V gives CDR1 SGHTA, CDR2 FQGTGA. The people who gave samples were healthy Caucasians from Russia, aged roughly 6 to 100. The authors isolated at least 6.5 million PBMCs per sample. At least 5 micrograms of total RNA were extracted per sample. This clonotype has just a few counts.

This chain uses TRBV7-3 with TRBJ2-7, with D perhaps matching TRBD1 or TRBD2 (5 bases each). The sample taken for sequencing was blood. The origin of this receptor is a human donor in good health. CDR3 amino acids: CASRAYGDGSYEQYF. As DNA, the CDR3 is TGTGCCAGCAGAGCTTATGGGGACGGGTCCTACGAGCAGTACTTC.